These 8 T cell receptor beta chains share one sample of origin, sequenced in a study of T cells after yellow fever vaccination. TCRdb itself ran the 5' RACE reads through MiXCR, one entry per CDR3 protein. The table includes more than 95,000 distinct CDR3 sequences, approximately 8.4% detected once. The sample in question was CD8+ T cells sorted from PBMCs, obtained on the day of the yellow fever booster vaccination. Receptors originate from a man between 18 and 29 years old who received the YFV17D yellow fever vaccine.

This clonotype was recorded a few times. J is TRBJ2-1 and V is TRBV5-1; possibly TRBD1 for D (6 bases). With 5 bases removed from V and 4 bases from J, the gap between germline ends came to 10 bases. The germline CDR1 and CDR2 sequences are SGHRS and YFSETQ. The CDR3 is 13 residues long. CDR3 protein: CASRKDSYNEQFF. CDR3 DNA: TGCGCCAGCAGAAAGGACAGTTACAATGAGCAGTTCTTC.

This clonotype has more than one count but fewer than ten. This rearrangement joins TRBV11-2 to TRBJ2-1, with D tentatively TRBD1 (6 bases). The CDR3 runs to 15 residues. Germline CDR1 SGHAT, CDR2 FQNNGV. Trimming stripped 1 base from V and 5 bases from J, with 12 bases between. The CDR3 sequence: CASSLVPDRNNEQFF. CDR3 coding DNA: TGTGCCAGCAGCTTAGTCCCGGACAGAAACAATGAGCAGTTCTTC.

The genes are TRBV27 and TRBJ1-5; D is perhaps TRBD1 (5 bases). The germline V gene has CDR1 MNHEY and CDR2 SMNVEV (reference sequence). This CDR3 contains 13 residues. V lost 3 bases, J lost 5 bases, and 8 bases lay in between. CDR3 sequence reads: CASSFRGHQPQHF. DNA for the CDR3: TGTGCCAGCAGTTTTAGGGGCCATCAGCCCCAGCATTTT.

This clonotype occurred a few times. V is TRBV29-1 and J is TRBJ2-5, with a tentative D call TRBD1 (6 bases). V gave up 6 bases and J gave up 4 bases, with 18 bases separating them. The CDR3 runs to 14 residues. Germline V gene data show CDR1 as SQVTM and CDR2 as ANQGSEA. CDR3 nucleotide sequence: TGCAGCGTCGTAGGGTCAGGGGAGTTAGAGACCCAGTACTTC. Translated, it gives CSVVGSGELETQYF. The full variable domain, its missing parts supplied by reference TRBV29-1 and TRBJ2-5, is SAVISQKPSRDICQRGTSLTIQCQVDSQVTMMFWYRQQPGQSLTLIATANQGSEATYESGFVIDKFPISRPNLTFSTLTVSNMSPEDSSIYLCSVVGSGELETQYFGPGTRLLVL.

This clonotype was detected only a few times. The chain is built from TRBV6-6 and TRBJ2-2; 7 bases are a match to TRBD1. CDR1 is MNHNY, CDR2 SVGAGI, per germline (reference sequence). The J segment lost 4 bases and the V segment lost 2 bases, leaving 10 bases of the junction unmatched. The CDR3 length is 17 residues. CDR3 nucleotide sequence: TGTGCCAGCAGTTACCTCACGACAGGGCTGGGCACCGGGGAGCTGTTTTTT. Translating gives CASSYLTTGLGTGELFF.

The CDR3 region is CASSPRLVRSETQYF. DNA of the CDR3: TGTGCCAGTAGTCCAAGACTAGTTCGCTCGGAGACCCAGTACTTC. V gene TRBV19 combines with J gene TRBJ2-5, with D possibly being TRBD2 (6 bases). Germline loops: CDR1 LNHDA, CDR2 SQIVND (reference sequence). CDR3 length equals 15 residues. The V end lost 5 bases, the J end lost 5 bases, and 18 bases lay between the germline ends. Looking up the rest from reference TRBV19 and TRBJ2-5 gives the full variable domain: DGGITQSPKYLFRKEGQNVTLSCEQNLNHDAMYWYRQDPGQGLRLIYYSQIVNDFQKGDIAEGYSVSREKKESFPLTVTSAQKNPTAFYLCASSPRLVRSETQYFGPGTRLLVL.

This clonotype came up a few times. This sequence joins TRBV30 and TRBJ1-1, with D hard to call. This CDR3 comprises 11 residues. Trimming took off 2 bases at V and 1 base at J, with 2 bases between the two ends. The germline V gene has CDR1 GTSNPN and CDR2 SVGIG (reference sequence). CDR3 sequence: CAWSRNTEAFF. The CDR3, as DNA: TGTGCCTGGAGTAGGAACACTGAAGCTTTCTTT.

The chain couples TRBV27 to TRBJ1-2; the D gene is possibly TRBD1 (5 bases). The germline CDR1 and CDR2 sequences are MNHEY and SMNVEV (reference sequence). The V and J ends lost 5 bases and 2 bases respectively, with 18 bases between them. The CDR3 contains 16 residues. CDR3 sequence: CASSPFGGFGNYGYTF. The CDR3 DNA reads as TGTGCCAGCAGTCCCTTTGGGGGGTTCGGGAACTATGGCTACACCTTC.